These 29 T cell receptor beta chains came from one sample sequenced in a study of shared clonotypes between healthy human individuals. Terminally differentiated effector memory CD45RA+ cells were excluded by CCR7 positive selection of CD45RO-negative cells. The repertoire was sequenced with immunoSEQ multiplex PCR; TCRdb's copy has only in-frame clones and lacks some. The sample lists around 1.9 million clones, more than 85% occurring once. Sample: naive CD8+ T cells from PBMCs. The receptors shown here come from a young man in good health. Some clones in this sample may be carry-over from other donors' samples.

V gene TRBV6-6 combines with J gene TRBJ2-1, with D perhaps TRBD1 (5 bases). Germline loops: CDR1 MNHNY, CDR2 SVGAGI (reference sequence). CDR3 size: 15 residues. Trimming removed 7 bases from V and 5 bases from J, with 18 bases in between. DNA for the CDR3: TGTGCCAGCACCTTCGGGCGGACATTGAACAATGAGCAGTTCTTC. Protein sequence: CASTFGRTLNNEQFF.

As for this clone: The sample contains more than one DNA sequence encoding this CDR3. V and J are TRBV27 and TRBJ2-1; 9 nucleotides match TRBD2. Germline V CDR1 and CDR2: MNHEY, SMNVEV (reference sequence). V lost 2 bases, J lost 7 bases, and 3 bases stayed unmatched. The length of the CDR3 is 14 residues. CDR3 residues: CASSLRLAGNEQFF. The CDR3, as DNA: TGTGCCAGCAGTTTAAGGCTAGCGGGAAATGAGCAGTTCTTC.

The chain links TRBV28 to TRBJ2-1, with TRBD1 matching 11 bases. The J segment lost 8 bases and the V segment lost 6 bases, leaving 12 bases of the junction unmatched. This CDR3 has 16 residues. Germline V gene lookup returns CDR1 MDHEN and CDR2 SYDVKM. The CDR3 sequence is CASSVAPGQGEYEQFF. CDR3 coding DNA: TGTGCCAGCAGCGTGGCGCCGGGACAGGGGGAGTATGAGCAGTTCTTC.

The rearrangement links TRBV7-9 to TRBJ1-4; D is ambiguous. The V end lost 3 bases, the J end lost 8 bases, and 7 bases lay between the germline ends. The CDR3 runs to 12 residues. Germline lookup yields CDR1 SEHNR and CDR2 FQNEAQ (reference sequence). The CDR3 reads CASSFGNEKLFF. The CDR3 region has the DNA TGTGCCAGCAGCTTCGGGAACGAAAAACTGTTTTTT.

The CDR3 nucleotides read TGCAGCGTTGTCTCCCGGGCAACTAATGAAAAACTGTTTTTT. It translates to CSVVSRATNEKLFF. The chain has TRBV29-1 and TRBJ1-4; D is ambiguous. CDR3 length: 14 residues. Trimming cost V 4 bases and J 0 bases, with 9 bases left between them. The germline V gene encodes CDR1 SQVTM and CDR2 ANQGSEA. Variable domain in full (rest from reference TRBV29-1 and TRBJ1-4): SAVISQKPSRDICQRGTSLTIQCQVDSQVTMMFWYRQQPGQSLTLIATANQGSEATYESGFVIDKFPISRPNLTFSTLTVSNMSPEDSSIYLCSVVSRATNEKLFFGSGTQLSVL.

This chain links TRBV2 with TRBJ2-1, with D perhaps TRBD2 (5 bases). The CDR3 is 15 residues long. Per the germline V gene, CDR1 is SNHLY and CDR2 is FYNNEI. Trimming took 3 bases from V and 4 from J, leaving 13 bases between them. CDR3 nucleotide sequence: TGTGCCAGCAGTGAGGATGGAGCGGATTACAATGAGCAGTTCTTC. Amino acids: CASSEDGADYNEQFF.

The V gene is TRBV5-5, the J gene TRBJ2-7; D assignment may be TRBD1 or TRBD2 (6 bases each). This CDR3 has 15 residues. Deletions cut 5 bases from V and 7 bases from J, with 22 bases between. Germline loops: CDR1 SGHKS, CDR2 YYEKEE (reference sequence). CDR3: CASSVTPTGTQEQYF. DNA for the CDR3: TGTGCCAGCAGTGTAACCCCCACAGGGACTCAAGAGCAGTACTTC.

The chain is built from TRBV15 and TRBJ2-2; 7 positions agree with TRBD1. Germline assignment: CDR1 LNHNV and CDR2 YYDKDF (reference sequence). The CDR3 contains 14 residues. The trim removed 6 bases at V and 3 bases at J, leaving 4 bases unmatched. CDR3 amino acids: CATSEQGDTGELFF. DNA for the CDR3: TGTGCCACCAGTGAGCAGGGGGACACCGGGGAGCTGTTTTTT.

This clone appeared a few times. The gene calls are TRBV6-5 and TRBJ1-1; tentatively, D is TRBD1 (5 bases). Germline loops: CDR1 MNHEY, CDR2 SVGAGI. The CDR3 sequence is 14 residues long. With 3 bases removed from V and 2 bases from J, the gap between germline ends came to 10 bases. CDR3 nucleotides: TGTGCCAGCAGTTATAACAGGCACAACACTGAAGCTTTCTTT. This sequence encodes CASSYNRHNTEAFF.

V usage is TRBV19 and J usage is TRBJ2-1, with 10 positions matching TRBD2. The CDR3 length is 24 residues. V shed 6 bases and J 9 bases; nucleotides not matched to a gene: 38. Germline CDR1 is LNHDA and CDR2 is SQIVND (reference sequence). CDR3 sequence reads: CASRAPPGQFFPSLQREGLGEQFF. The CDR3 nucleotides read TGTGCCAGTAGAGCACCTCCGGGACAGTTCTTCCCCAGCCTCCAGCGGGAGGGCCTTGGTGAGCAGTTCTTC.

The genes are TRBV9 and TRBJ2-7; tentatively, D is TRBD1 or TRBD2 (6 bases each). The germline gives CDR1 SGDLS, CDR2 YYNGEE. The CDR3 spans 13 residues. V was clipped by 6 bases and J by 6 bases, with 16 bases between them. The CDR3 nucleotides are TGTGCCAGCATGGGGGCTGTCGGGAGCGAGCAGTACTTC. This encodes CASMGAVGSEQYF.

The chain joins TRBV6-1 to TRBJ2-5, with D perhaps TRBD2 (6 bases). Per the germline V gene, CDR1 is MNHNS and CDR2 is SASEGT. V was clipped by 8 bases and J by 5 bases, with 12 bases between them. The CDR3 contains 12 residues. CDR3 DNA sequence: TGTGCCAGCGGGGGGAGCCTGGAGACCCAGTACTTC. It is translated as CASGGSLETQYF.

V is TRBV7-9 and J is TRBJ2-5; the D gene is possibly TRBD2 (6 bases). With 5 bases removed from V and 7 bases from J, the gap between germline ends came to 29 bases. Germline values: CDR1 SEHNR, CDR2 FQNEAQ (reference sequence). This CDR3 region has 18 residues. Written as DNA, the CDR3 is TGTGCCAGCAGCCACCGGGACTCAACTAGGGCCCCGGGCCCGACCCAGTACTTC. Its translation is CASSHRDSTRAPGPTQYF.

The sample holds a few counts of this clone. J is TRBJ1-1 and V is TRBV7-3; unclear D gene. This CDR3 spans 13 amino acids. Germline V gene lookup returns CDR1 SGHTA and CDR2 FQGTGA. Trimming cost V 0 bases and J 3 bases, with 5 bases left between them. The CDR3 DNA reads as TGTGCCAGCAGCTTAACGCTACACACTGAAGCTTTCTTT. This gives the protein CASSLTLHTEAFF.

The V gene is TRBV19, the J gene TRBJ2-2, with D possibly TRBD1 on 6 matching bases. CDR1 LNHDA and CDR2 SQIVND come from the germline V gene (reference sequence). V lost 5 bases, J lost 6 bases, and 13 bases lay in between. This CDR3 comprises 14 residues. CDR3 nucleotide sequence: TGTGCCAGTAGTGGCAGACAGGTTCCCGGGGAGCTGTTTTTT. Protein: CASSGRQVPGELFF.

The genes are TRBV11-2 and TRBJ2-2; no firm D call. Germline CDR1 reads SGHAT; CDR2 reads FQNNGV. Trimming cost V 2 bases and J 3 bases, with 13 bases left between them. This CDR3 has 16 residues. In DNA, the CDR3 is TGTGCCAGCAGCTTAAGCTTTGAAGGGCACACCGGGGAGCTGTTTTTT. Translating gives CASSLSFEGHTGELFF.

The chain is built from TRBV28 and TRBJ2-3; D possibly uses TRBD1 or TRBD2 (6 bases each). The germline V gene has CDR1 MDHEN and CDR2 SYDVKM. The V end lost 2 bases, the J end lost 3 bases, and 15 bases lay between the germline ends. This CDR3 comprises 16 residues. CDR3 amino acids: CASSLGAGGTTDTQYF. In DNA, the CDR3 is TGTGCCAGCAGTTTAGGAGCGGGCGGGACAACAGATACGCAGTATTTT.

This clone was seen just once. The chain links TRBV13 to TRBJ2-4; D gene ambiguous. Germline CDR1 and CDR2: PRHDT and FYEKMQ (reference sequence). V lost 4 bases, J lost 0 bases, and 7 bases lay in between. The CDR3 sequence is 14 residues long. The CDR3 DNA follows: TGTGCCAGCAGCTCCCGGGTAGCCAAAAACATTCAGTACTTC. Translated: CASSSRVAKNIQYF.

The count of this clone is one. This chain links TRBV27 with TRBJ2-3; 7 bases are a match to TRBD2. Looked up from germline, CDR1 is MNHEY and CDR2 is SMNVEV (reference sequence). The CDR3 is made up of 14 amino acids. Trimming at V came to 3 bases and at J to 4 bases, leaving 4 bases not matched to a gene. The DNA for the CDR3 is TGTGCCAGCAGTTTTTGGGGGAGGGCAGATACGCAGTATTTT. Translating gives CASSFWGRADTQYF.

The rearrangement links TRBV28 to TRBJ2-3, with a tentative D call TRBD2 (6 bases). The V and J ends lost 7 bases and 0 bases respectively, with 14 bases between them. This CDR3 spans 15 amino acids. Per germline, CDR1 MDHEN and CDR2 SYDVKM. The CDR3 loop reads CASKLGGSSTDTQYF. The CDR3 DNA is TGTGCCAGCAAACTCGGGGGTTCTAGCACAGATACGCAGTATTTT.

The chain joins TRBV6-5 to TRBJ2-7; no firm D call. The CDR3 sequence is 12 residues long. The germline V gene has CDR1 MNHEY and CDR2 SVGAGI. V was shortened by 0 bases and J by 4 bases, with 4 bases between the two germline ends. CDR3 in amino acids: CASSYSEYEQYF. The DNA of the CDR3 is TGTGCCAGCAGTTACTCGGAGTACGAGCAGTACTTC.

The chain carries TRBV6-6 and TRBJ2-2; 7 nucleotides align to TRBD1. V lost 6 bases and J lost 3; bases outside the gene matches: 7. Germline V gives CDR1 MNHNY, CDR2 SVGAGI (reference sequence). This CDR3 is 15 amino acids long. The CDR3: CASSPTGAHTGELFF. Written as DNA, the CDR3 is TGTGCCAGCAGCCCTACAGGGGCGCACACCGGGGAGCTGTTTTTT.

This clone is a singleton in its sample. The V call is TRBV7-3, the J call TRBJ2-3, with D uncertain. Germline V gives CDR1 SGHTA, CDR2 FQGTGA. V shed 5 bases and J shed 2 bases, with 11 bases lying between them. The CDR3 length is 14 residues. CDR3 protein: CASSPWPATDTQYF. As DNA, the CDR3 is TGTGCCAGCAGCCCCTGGCCTGCCACAGATACGCAGTATTTT.

The CDR3 DNA reads TGCAGCGTTGGGACAGGTGAAAAACTGTTTTTT. Protein product: CSVGTGEKLFF. J is TRBJ1-4 and V is TRBV29-1, with 7 bases that match TRBD1. Germline lookup yields CDR1 SQVTM and CDR2 ANQGSEA. The CDR3 contains 11 residues. V dropped 4 bases and J dropped 7; count of bases not matched to a gene: 0.

The genes are TRBV11-2 and TRBJ2-1; 12 bases map to TRBD2. The CDR3 sequence is 18 residues long. J gave up 7 bases and V 5 bases, and 15 bases lay outside the gene matches. Germline lookup yields CDR1 SGHAT and CDR2 FQNNGV. CDR3 sequence: CASSPNPRLAGVYNEQFF. CDR3 in DNA: TGTGCCAGCAGCCCGAACCCGAGACTAGCGGGAGTCTATAATGAGCAGTTCTTC.

In this sample, this clone turned up once. This chain links TRBV19 with TRBJ2-7; 8 nucleotides match TRBD1. V lost 5 bases and J lost 1; bases outside the gene matches: 7. CDR1 and CDR2 from the germline V gene are LNHDA and SQIVND (reference sequence). This CDR3 has 15 residues. The CDR3 DNA follows: TGTGCCAGTAGTGTGGAAGGACAGGGTTCCTACGAGCAGTACTTC. Translating it yields CASSVEGQGSYEQYF.

This chain connects TRBV2 to TRBJ1-5; 9 bases fit TRBD1. The CDR3 covers 16 residues. From germline, CDR1 is SNHLY and CDR2 FYNNEI. V lost 5 bases and J lost 6; bases outside the gene matches: 11. Here the CDR3 reads CASSPSRDRASQPQHF. The CDR3 DNA reads as TGTGCCAGCAGTCCTTCCCGGGACAGGGCATCTCAGCCCCAGCATTTT.

Comments on this clone: The sample has other DNA sequences that encode this CDR3 too. The V and J genes are TRBV4-3 and TRBJ2-2, with 10 nucleotides matching TRBD2. V lost 1 base to trimming and J lost 2 bases; unmatched junction nucleotides: 1. CDR1 and CDR2 (germline): LGHNA, YSLEER. CDR3 length equals 16 residues. Here the CDR3 reads CASSQGTSGNTGELFF. The CDR3 nucleotides read TGCGCCAGCAGCCAAGGGACTAGCGGTAACACCGGGGAGCTGTTTTTT.

The chain recombines TRBV5-1 with TRBJ1-1; TRBD1 might be the D (5 bases). Trimming removed 4 bases from V and 4 bases from J, with 17 bases in between. Germline V gene lookup returns CDR1 SGHRS and CDR2 YFSETQ. CDR3 length: 15 amino acids. The CDR3 sequence: CASSPTRGWGTEAFF. DNA for the CDR3: TGCGCCAGCAGCCCCACCCGGGGCTGGGGCACTGAAGCTTTCTTT.